This TCR beta chain emerged from a study of blood T cell repertoires in COVID-19. Across the whole study: Samples taken during acute and convalescent COVID-19 were collected in the United States, Italy and Spain. PBMCs, B-cell-depleted T cells, or T cells were the source of the cDNA or gDNA that made up the material.

J gave up 3 bases and V 10 bases, and 7 bases lay outside the gene matches. Germline V CDR1 and CDR2: LGHNT, FRNRAP. This CDR3 region has 13 residues. Individuals aged about 18 to 100 years were recruited from about two dozen US areas. Symptom resolution, clearance, or two negative PCRs marked the recovered donors of Cohort 3. Repertoires were generated with immunoSEQ multiplex PCR, while TCRdb's copy carries only in-frame clones and drops some. Here the sample spans roughly 380,000 clones, approximately 87% being singletons. The specimen sequenced was PBMCs or T cells enriched from blood (not recorded which). This chain uses TRBV12-5 with TRBJ2-7; 9 bases match TRBD1. This TCR was recovered from a man aged 25-45 years who had recovered from COVID-19. Written as DNA, the CDR3 is TGTGCTACCACCGGGACAGGGAGCTACGAGCAGTACTTC. Protein: CATTGTGSYEQYF.